One sample yielded the 18 T cell receptor beta chains listed below, sequenced in a study of shared clonotypes between healthy human individuals. Here immunoSEQ multiplex PCR was the method, and the copy in TCRdb shows in-frame clones only, minus some. Among a few million clones, just over 90% were seen once, and the ten largest hold around 1.7%. Terminally differentiated effector memory CD45RA+ cells were excluded by CCR7 positive selection of CD45RO-negative cells. Sequenced material: naive CD8+ T cells from PBMCs. These receptor sequences come from a man aged 18-30 years in good health. Some clones in this sample may be carry-over from other donors' samples.

Note on this clone: A far more abundant clone sits one base away, making this likely a read error. This chain uses TRBV6-1 with TRBJ1-2; no definite D call. This CDR3 is 15 amino acids long. Per the germline V gene, CDR1 is MNHNS and CDR2 is SASEGT. In DNA form, the CDR3 reads TGTGTCAGCAGTGAAGCGCTTCGGGTTAACTATGGCTACACCTTC. It is translated as CVSSEALRVNYGYTF.

The chain is built from TRBV6-1 and TRBJ2-7, with 15 positions matching TRBD2. The V gene's germline CDR1 is MNHNS and CDR2 SASEGT. This CDR3 region has 20 residues. V dropped 4 bases and J dropped 3; count of bases not matched to a gene: 16. Written as DNA, the CDR3 is TGTGCCAGCAGTGCCTCTCTTCGGACTAGCGGGAGGGGTGGCTTCTACGAGCAGTACTTC. It specifies CASSASLRTSGRGGFYEQYF.

This clone has a single count. Other DNA sequences in this sample translate to the same CDR3. The rearrangement links TRBV18 to TRBJ2-7; the D gene is possibly TRBD1 (7 bases). This CDR3 is 14 amino acids long. Trimming took 2 bases from V and 2 from J, leaving 10 bases between them. The germline V gene encodes CDR1 KGHSH and CDR2 LQKENI. CDR3 residues: CASSPSRGAYEQYF. Here the CDR3 DNA reads TGTGCCAGCTCACCATCCAGGGGGGCCTACGAGCAGTACTTC.

The chain employs TRBV27 and TRBJ1-2, with D uncertain. The germline V and J ends were trimmed by 3 bases and 1 base, with 6 bases remaining between them. CDR3 length: 13 residues. Germline V gene lookup returns CDR1 MNHEY and CDR2 SMNVEV (reference sequence). The CDR3 region has the DNA TGTGCCAGCAGTTTCCGGGGTAACTATGGCTACACCTTC. Translation: CASSFRGNYGYTF.

The DNA for the CDR3 is TGCGCCAGCAGCCCTAGCGCGGGCTACGAGCAGTACTTC. It is translated as CASSPSAGYEQYF. The chain has TRBV4-3 and TRBJ2-7; perhaps TRBD2 as D (6 bases). CDR1 is LGHNA, CDR2 YSLEER, per germline. V was cut by 4 bases and J by 3 bases, with 10 bases left in between. This CDR3 has 13 residues.

The chain recombines TRBV5-1 with TRBJ1-1, with D possibly matching TRBD1 (5 bases). This CDR3 spans 16 amino acids. V lost 3 bases and J lost 1, with 16 bases in between. The germline CDR1 and CDR2 sequences are SGHRS and YFSETQ. The CDR3 reads CASSWGIKGQNTEAFF. CDR3 DNA sequence: TGCGCCAGCAGCTGGGGCATCAAGGGGCAGAACACTGAAGCTTTCTTT.

V is TRBV6-6 and J is TRBJ2-1; 7 bases line up with TRBD2. Per the germline V gene, CDR1 is MNHNY and CDR2 is SVGAGI (reference sequence). The CDR3 extends over 14 amino acids. The V segment lost 7 bases and the J segment 5 bases; nucleotides outside the gene matches: 8. CDR3 in amino acids: CASKTGGRDNEQFF. The CDR3 DNA reads TGTGCCAGCAAGACGGGAGGACGGGACAATGAGCAGTTCTTC.

In this sample, this clone turned up a few times. CDR3 bases: TGCAGCGTTGCGGGTGCCACTGAAGCTTTCTTT. Translation gives CSVAGATEAFF. The chain links TRBV29-1 to TRBJ1-1; D is uncertain. Germline-derived CDR1 and CDR2 are SQVTM and ANQGSEA. This CDR3 spans 11 amino acids. Trimming removed 4 bases at V and 4 bases at J, with 7 bases between.

The rearrangement joins TRBV29-1 to TRBJ2-2, with unresolved D. Between the trimmed V and J ends, which lost 5 bases and 1 base, there was a span of 5 bases. Germline values: CDR1 SQVTM, CDR2 ANQGSEA. There are 12 residues in the CDR3. CDR3 in amino acids: CSVWENTGELFF. Here the CDR3 DNA reads TGCAGCGTTTGGGAGAACACCGGGGAGCTGTTTTTT.

This sequence joins TRBV9 and TRBJ2-5; 13 bases agree with TRBD2. This CDR3 spans 17 amino acids. CDR1 and CDR2 from the germline V gene are SGDLS and YYNGEE. V trimming: 3 bases; J trimming: 3 bases; junction bases outside the gene matches: 8. The CDR3 nucleotides read TGTGCCAGCAGCGCCAGGACTAGCGGGAGCATCGAAGAGACCCAGTACTTC. This gives the protein CASSARTSGSIEETQYF. Full variable domain (missing parts from reference TRBV9 and TRBJ2-5): DSGVTQTPKHLITATGQRVTLRCSPRSGDLSVYWYQQSLDQGLQFLIQYYNGEERAKGNILERFSAQQFPDLHSELNLSSLELGDSALYFCASSARTSGSIEETQYFGPGTRLLVL.

The chain links TRBV5-4 to TRBJ2-2, with D perhaps TRBD2 (5 bases). The germline V and J ends were trimmed by 5 bases and 3 bases, with 14 bases remaining between them. Germline CDR1 and CDR2: SGHNT and YYREEE (reference sequence). This CDR3 comprises 15 residues. The CDR3 region is CASRGHPGDTGELFF. The CDR3, as DNA: TGTGCCAGCAGAGGGCACCCCGGGGACACCGGGGAGCTGTTTTTT. Together with reference TRBV5-4 and TRBJ2-2, the CDR3 gives the full variable domain: ETGVTQSPTHLIKTRGQQVTLRCSSQSGHNTVSWYQQALGQGPQFIFQYYREEENGRGNFPPRFSGLQFPNYSSELNVNALELDDSALYLCASRGHPGDTGELFFGEGSRLTVL.

The chain carries TRBV10-3 and TRBJ1-3, with 7 bases matching TRBD1. Unmatched junction bases numbered 7, after V lost 7 bases and J lost 4 bases. The germline V gene encodes CDR1 ENHRY and CDR2 SYGVKD. This CDR3 has 14 residues. This chain's CDR3 is CAIIEGARGNTIYF. The CDR3 DNA reads TGTGCCATCATAGAGGGGGCGAGGGGAAACACCATATATTTT.

As regards this clone: The identical CDR3 is also encoded by other nucleotide sequences in the sample. The chain is built from TRBV4-1 and TRBJ2-7; TRBD1 is a possible D gene (6 bases). The CDR3 totals 15 residues. Germline V gene sequence: CDR1 MGHRA, CDR2 YSYEKL. The ends were cut back, 1 base at V and 0 bases at J, with 10 bases in the middle. In nucleotides, the CDR3 is TGCGCCAGCAGCCAAGGTACAGGGTTCTCCTACGAGCAGTACTTC. Protein: CASSQGTGFSYEQYF.

This chain links TRBV15 with TRBJ1-5; D unclear. The CDR3 loop spans 14 amino acids. Germline assignment: CDR1 LNHNV and CDR2 YYDKDF (reference sequence). V lost 1 base to trimming and J lost 3 bases, with 7 bases between them. In DNA, the CDR3 is TGTGCCACCAGCAGAGCGGTGAACAATCAGCCCCAGCATTTT. Its translation is CATSRAVNNQPQHF. Variable domain in full (rest from reference TRBV15 and TRBJ1-5): DAMVIQNPRYQVTQFGKPVTLSCSQTLNHNVMYWYQQKSSQAPKLLFHYYDKDFNNEADTPDNFQSRRPNTSFCFLDIRSPGLGDTAMYLCATSRAVNNQPQHFGDGTRLSIL.

This clone showed up just once. The chain combines TRBV5-6 with TRBJ2-1; D gene unclear. V lost 2 bases and J 1 base, leaving 7 bases between the germline ends. The CDR3 spans 14 residues. The germline V gene has CDR1 SGHDT and CDR2 YYEEEE. As DNA, the CDR3 is TGTGCCAGCAGCTTTGACGAATCCTACAATGAGCAGTTCTTC. Its protein product is CASSFDESYNEQFF.

The rearrangement joins TRBV7-9 to TRBJ2-1, with D possibly matching TRBD1 (5 bases). The CDR3 has 16 amino acids. The V and J ends lost 5 bases and 6 bases respectively, with 20 bases between them. Germline V gene sequence: CDR1 SEHNR, CDR2 FQNEAQ (reference sequence). CDR3 bases: TGTGCCAGCAGCCACAGGCAGCCGAATGGGGTCAATGAGCAGTTCTTC. This translates into CASSHRQPNGVNEQFF.

The CDR3 DNA reads TGCGCCAGCAGCCAAGTTTCTTCCGTGGCTAGCGGTCTCTACGAGCAGTACTTC. This gives the protein CASSQVSSVASGLYEQYF. This chain links TRBV4-1 with TRBJ2-7, with 7 bases identical to TRBD2. J gave up 3 bases and V 1 base, and 15 bases lay outside the gene matches. This CDR3 has 18 amino acids. The germline V gene has CDR1 MGHRA and CDR2 YSYEKL.

CDR3 residues: CASSPFRGRASDEQFF. The CDR3 DNA sequence: TGTGCCAGCAGCCCCTTTCGCGGGAGGGCCTCGGATGAGCAGTTCTTC. This sequence joins TRBV28 and TRBJ2-1, with TRBD2 matching over 9 bases. V shed 6 bases, J shed 8 bases, and the junction held 14 bases outside the gene matches. The CDR3 totals 16 residues. Germline CDR1 reads MDHEN; CDR2 reads SYDVKM.